Following are 15 T cell receptor beta chains from one sample sequenced in a study of T cell responses to AZD1222 COVID-19 vaccine. The assay was immunoSEQ multiplex PCR, and TCRdb's table has in-frame clones only and misses some. Of about 110,000 clones listed, roughly 87% are singletons. Sequencing was performed on peripheral blood, taken on day 0 of AZD1222 vaccination. Every receptor here comes from an adult in good health.

V and J are TRBV6-2 or TRBV6-3 and TRBJ2-1; TRBD2 matches at 9 bases. This CDR3 contains 16 residues. Trimming removed 0 bases from V and 7 bases from J; junction bases left unmatched: 7. Germline values: CDR1 MNHEY, CDR2 SVGEGT. CDR3 in DNA: TGTGCCAGCAGTTACTCAGTGGCGGGAGGGAATAATGAGCAGTTCTTC. Amino acids: CASSYSVAGGNNEQFF.

This chain joins TRBV28 and TRBJ1-5; weak D call: TRBD1 (6 bases). This CDR3 has 16 amino acids. The germline V and J ends were trimmed by 6 bases and 5 bases, with 20 bases remaining between them. CDR1 is MDHEN, CDR2 SYDVKM, per germline. CDR3 residues: CASRGAGGRSYQPQHF. CDR3 bases: TGTGCCAGCAGGGGGGCAGGAGGGAGGTCTTATCAGCCCCAGCATTTT.

V and J are TRBV28 and TRBJ1-1; 10 bases align to TRBD1. CDR1 MDHEN and CDR2 SYDVKM come from the germline V gene. V lost 6 bases, J lost 1 base, and 14 bases stayed unmatched. This CDR3 is 18 amino acids long. The CDR3: CASSPGDRGLRRNTEAFF. Here the CDR3 DNA reads TGTGCCAGCAGCCCTGGAGACAGGGGGCTTAGGCGGAACACTGAAGCTTTCTTT.

DNA for the CDR3: TGTGCCAGCAGTTCCTTGACCGGGGGGGGCCGGGAGACCCAGTACTTC. It is translated as CASSSLTGGGRETQYF. J is TRBJ2-5 and V is TRBV6-5, with 8 bases fitting TRBD2. The CDR3 covers 16 residues. Germline V gives CDR1 MNHEY, CDR2 SVGAGI. The V segment lost 4 bases and the J segment 5 bases; nucleotides outside the gene matches: 12.

This clone has just one count. This chain joins TRBV4-3 and TRBJ2-7, with 8 bases matching TRBD1. Germline assignment: CDR1 LGHNA and CDR2 YSLEER. The CDR3 totals 17 residues. Unmatched junction bases numbered 10, after V lost 0 bases and J lost 3 bases. Here the CDR3 reads CASSQDRGQGAIYEQYF. CDR3 in DNA: TGCGCCAGCAGCCAAGATCGAGGGCAGGGGGCAATCTACGAGCAGTACTTC.

The genes are TRBV3-1 (or the pseudogene TRBV3-2) and TRBJ1-6; 10 bases are a match to TRBD1. CDR1 and CDR2 from the germline V gene are LGHDT and YNNKEL (reference sequence). J was trimmed by 8 bases and V by 0 bases; bases with no gene match: 1. CDR3 length equals 15 residues. In nucleotides, the CDR3 is TGTGCCAGCAGCCAAGATGGGACAGGGGATTCACCCCTCCACTTT. It specifies CASSQDGTGDSPLHF.

The CDR3 loop reads CARGLGGTGELFF. CDR3 DNA: TGTGCCAGAGGACTGGGGGGCACCGGGGAGCTGTTTTTT. V usage is TRBV2 and J usage is TRBJ2-2; maybe TRBD2 (6 bases). The germline V gene has CDR1 SNHLY and CDR2 FYNNEI. The CDR3 extends over 13 amino acids. The V and J ends lost 9 bases and 4 bases respectively, with 12 bases between them.

The chain is built from TRBV5-1 and TRBJ2-2, with D maybe TRBD1 (6 bases). V lost 4 bases and J 1 base, leaving 11 bases between the germline ends. Per the germline V gene, CDR1 is SGHRS and CDR2 is YFSETQ. This CDR3 contains 15 residues. CDR3 coding DNA: TGCGCCAGCAGCGTCCCGGGACAGAACACCGGGGAGCTGTTTTTT. Residues: CASSVPGQNTGELFF.

The rearrangement joins TRBV30 to TRBJ1-1, with D uncertain. CDR3 length: 12 residues. The germline V and J ends were trimmed by 4 bases and 4 bases, with 10 bases remaining between them. Germline V gene lookup returns CDR1 GTSNPN and CDR2 SVGIG (reference sequence). CDR3 residues: CAWNAGGTEAFF. The DNA of the CDR3 is TGTGCCTGGAATGCCGGAGGCACTGAAGCTTTCTTT.

This clone appeared once. J is TRBJ1-2 and V is TRBV19, with 8 positions matching TRBD1. This CDR3 spans 15 amino acids. With V trimmed by 5 bases and J by 4 bases, 9 bases remained unmatched. CDR1 is LNHDA and CDR2 is SQIVND in the germline V gene (reference sequence). The chain's CDR3 is CASSAIDRGSYGYTF. The CDR3 coding sequence is TGTGCCAGTAGTGCCATCGACAGGGGCTCCTATGGCTACACCTTC.

The chain links TRBV6-5 to TRBJ1-2, with D possibly matching TRBD1 (6 bases). Deletions cut 4 bases from V and 6 bases from J, with 18 bases between. CDR1 and CDR2 (germline): MNHEY, SVGAGI. The CDR3 extends over 15 amino acids. CDR3 residues: CASSLQQGGYDGYTF. Here the CDR3 DNA reads TGTGCCAGCAGTTTGCAACAGGGAGGATATGATGGCTACACCTTC.

Comments on this clone: Other DNA sequences from this sample encode an identical CDR3 as well. The rearrangement joins TRBV19 to TRBJ1-5; D is possibly TRBD1 (6 bases). In germline, CDR1 is LNHDA, CDR2 SQIVND (reference sequence). The CDR3 runs to 14 residues. V was clipped by 3 bases and J by 2 bases, with 8 bases between them. CDR3 nucleotides: TGTGCCAGTAGTATGTCAGGGGGCAATCAGCCCCAGCATTTT. Amino acids: CASSMSGGNQPQHF.

The CDR3 loop reads CASSDPTGNSGANVLTF. In DNA form, the CDR3 reads TGTGCCAGCAGTGACCCGACAGGGAACTCTGGGGCCAACGTCCTGACTTTC. The J gene is TRBJ2-6, the V gene TRBV6-2 or TRBV6-3; the match to TRBD1 covers 7 bases. There are 17 residues in the CDR3. Germline CDR1 and CDR2: MNHEY and SVGEGT. J was trimmed by 0 bases and V by 5 bases; bases with no gene match: 7.

This chain connects TRBV7-9 to TRBJ2-1; maybe TRBD1 (5 bases). The CDR3 runs to 13 residues. V gave up 1 base and J gave up 7 bases, with 8 bases separating them. Germline assignment: CDR1 SEHNR and CDR2 FQNEAQ (reference sequence). The CDR3 reads CASSLGGPNEQFF. The CDR3 region has the DNA TGTGCCAGCAGCTTAGGGGGCCCTAATGAGCAGTTCTTC.

This rearrangement joins TRBV29-1 to TRBJ2-2, with a weak D call TRBD2 (5 bases). From germline, CDR1 is SQVTM and CDR2 ANQGSEA. The CDR3 runs 14 residues. Trimming removed 1 base at V and 0 bases at J, with 6 bases between. This CDR3 is CSVEVGANTGELFF. The CDR3, as DNA: TGCAGCGTTGAAGTGGGAGCGAACACCGGGGAGCTGTTTTTT.